The 26 T cell receptor beta chains in this list originate from one sample, sequenced in a study of OX40 agonist ivuxolimab in advanced cancers. Some clones are missing from TCRdb's copy, which holds only in-frame ones; the method was immunoSEQ multiplex PCR. The table records more than 70,000 clones, approximately 84% of them present only once. The sample in question was CD4+ or CD8+ T cells sorted from blood, obtained in a trial of the OX40 agonist ivuxolimab. These TCRs come from an adult with an advanced solid tumor such as melanoma, head and neck, liver or kidney cancer.

The chain uses TRBV5-1 and TRBJ2-3; D possibly corresponds to TRBD1 (6 bases). V was shortened by 3 bases and J by 0 bases, with 11 bases between the two germline ends. CDR1 and CDR2 from the germline V gene are SGHRS and YFSETQ. CDR3 length: 15 residues. The CDR3, as DNA: TGCGCCAGCAGCTCTGGGACATACAGCACAGATACGCAGTATTTT. Amino acids: CASSSGTYSTDTQYF.

As DNA, the CDR3 is TGCGCCAGCAGCCCCGGACTAGCGGGGTCCTCACCCCAGTACTTC. Translation gives CASSPGLAGSSPQYF. The rearrangement uses TRBV4-1 and TRBJ2-5; TRBD2 aligns across 12 bases. V shed 4 bases and J 9 bases; nucleotides not matched to a gene: 9. CDR1 and CDR2 (germline): MGHRA, YSYEKL. The CDR3 has 15 residues.

This chain joins TRBV30 and TRBJ2-6; the match to TRBD2 covers 14 bases. V dropped 2 bases and J dropped 4; count of bases not matched to a gene: 10. CDR3 length: 19 residues. Germline CDR1 GTSNPN, CDR2 SVGIG (reference sequence). DNA of the CDR3: TGTGCCTGGAGTACCAAGGGACTAGCGGGAGTCGCCGGGGCCAACGTCCTGACTTTC. It translates to CAWSTKGLAGVAGANVLTF.

The chain is built from TRBV9 and TRBJ2-7; no reliable D call. There are 15 residues in the CDR3. Per the germline V gene, CDR1 is SGDLS and CDR2 is YYNGEE. Trimming removed 1 base at V and 4 bases at J, with 15 bases between. CDR3 coding DNA: TGTGCCAGCAGCGTAAGGAGCGAAACCTTTTACGAGCAGTACTTC. Its translation is CASSVRSETFYEQYF.

The V and J genes are TRBV6-5 and TRBJ2-1; 8 bases map to TRBD2. Germline assignment: CDR1 MNHEY and CDR2 SVGAGI. V lost 7 bases and J lost 6; bases outside the gene matches: 11. The CDR3 is made up of 15 amino acids. The CDR3 spells CASTTRGASVNEQFF. The CDR3 DNA reads as TGTGCCAGCACTACGCGGGGGGCTTCCGTCAATGAGCAGTTCTTC.

This chain joins TRBV21-1 and TRBJ1-1; the DNA was not compared with TRBD1, the D call given in the table. TRBV21-1 is an annotated pseudogene. The CDR3 runs to 13 residues. The CDR3, as DNA: TGTGCCAGCAGCATTGCTACAGGGGCGGTAGCTTTCTTT. Amino acids: CASSIATGAVAFF.

V gene TRBV19 combines with J gene TRBJ2-2, with D possibly matching TRBD1 (5 bases). V was pared by 10 bases and J by 3 bases, with 15 bases between. The germline gives CDR1 LNHDA, CDR2 SQIVND (reference sequence). The CDR3 has 14 amino acids. As DNA, the CDR3 is TGTGCCACCCAGGGTAATCTTTACACCGGGGAGCTGTTTTTT. This codes for CATQGNLYTGELFF.

The chain has TRBV4-3 and TRBJ2-3; no clear D. V was pared by 0 bases and J by 1 base, with 20 bases between. CDR3 size: 19 residues. Germline-derived CDR1 and CDR2 are LGHNA and YSLEER. CDR3 loop: CASSQEYSWETYRTDTQYF. CDR3 nucleotide sequence: TGCGCCAGCAGCCAAGAGTACTCTTGGGAAACCTACCGCACAGATACGCAGTATTTT.

J is TRBJ1-2 and V is TRBV19; tentatively, D is TRBD1 (5 bases). Germline V gives CDR1 LNHDA, CDR2 SQIVND (reference sequence). The CDR3 sequence is 15 residues long. Between the trimmed V and J ends, which lost 10 bases and 7 bases, there was a span of 25 bases. The CDR3 DNA is TGTGCCACCATGGCCGCGGGGGGGACCCGGTTTGGCTACACCTTC. Translating gives CATMAAGGTRFGYTF.

The chain has TRBV28 and TRBJ1-5; D not resolved. The V gene lost 5 bases and the J gene lost 0 bases, with 8 bases spanning the gap. The CDR3 spans 14 residues. Per the germline V gene, CDR1 is MDHEN and CDR2 is SYDVKM. The CDR3 loop is CASSPTHSNQPQHF. The CDR3 DNA reads TGTGCCAGCAGTCCGACCCATAGCAATCAGCCCCAGCATTTT.

CDR3 nucleotides: TGTGCCAGCAGTCCGGCGACGGGTATGAATCAGCCCCAGCATTTT. Its translation is CASSPATGMNQPQHF. The chain combines TRBV11-2 with TRBJ1-5; D is undetermined. The V and J ends lost 6 bases and 4 bases respectively, with 16 bases between them. The CDR3 has 15 residues. CDR1 SGHAT and CDR2 FQNNGV come from the germline V gene.

The V and J genes are TRBV7-3 and TRBJ1-1, with TRBD1 identical over 11 bases. Trimming at V came to 3 bases and at J to 5 bases, leaving 5 bases not matched to a gene. The CDR3 is 15 amino acids. Germline CDR1 reads SGHTA; CDR2 reads FQGTGA. This chain's CDR3 is CASSFGGTGGTEAFF. The DNA for the CDR3 is TGTGCCAGCAGCTTCGGCGGGACAGGGGGGACTGAAGCTTTCTTT.

The chain combines TRBV28 with TRBJ2-7, with D unresolved. Germline CDR1 MDHEN, CDR2 SYDVKM. This CDR3 region has 13 residues. Deletions cut 5 bases from V and 2 bases from J, with 10 bases between. CDR3 DNA sequence: TGTGCCAGCAGTAGCAGGCGCCCCTACGAGCAGTACGTC. Protein: CASSSRRPYEQYV.

CDR3 amino acids: CASRRNRGNTEAFF. CDR3 coding DNA: TGTGCCAGCAGGAGAAATAGGGGGAACACTGAAGCTTTCTTT. This rearrangement joins TRBV27 to TRBJ1-1; tentatively, D is TRBD1 (5 bases). The ends were cut back, 6 bases at V and 1 base at J, with 12 bases in the middle. This CDR3 comprises 14 residues. CDR1 is MNHEY and CDR2 is SMNVEV in the germline V gene (reference sequence).

This clone was detected only a few times. This sequence joins TRBV27 and TRBJ1-5; TRBD1 aligns across 7 bases. J lost 7 bases, V lost 2 bases, and 5 bases had no gene match. The CDR3 has 14 residues. CDR1 is MNHEY and CDR2 is SMNVEV in the germline V gene (reference sequence). The CDR3 reads CASSLAQGRQPQHF. As DNA, the CDR3 is TGTGCCAGCAGTTTAGCACAGGGGAGGCAGCCCCAGCATTTT.

The rearrangement joins TRBV6-5 to TRBJ1-3, with no clear D. The CDR3 is made up of 14 amino acids. Germline CDR1 and CDR2: MNHEY and SVGAGI. The V and J ends lost 2 bases and 0 bases respectively, with 5 bases between them. CDR3 DNA: TGTGCCAGCAGTTACGGAAGCTCTGGAAACACCATATATTTT. Protein sequence: CASSYGSSGNTIYF.

The gene calls are TRBV7-3 and TRBJ2-1; TRBD2 matches 11 bases. Germline values: CDR1 SGHTA, CDR2 FQGTGA. The CDR3 length is 16 residues. Losses at the gene ends were 1 base for V and 6 bases for J; bases not matched to a gene: 5. This CDR3 reads CASSLSSSGRTNEQFF. For the CDR3, the DNA is TGTGCCAGCAGCTTAAGCTCTAGCGGGAGGACCAATGAGCAGTTCTTC. The full variable domain, its missing parts supplied by reference TRBV7-3 and TRBJ2-1, is GAGVSQTPSNKVTEKGKYVELRCDPISGHTALYWYRQSLGQGPEFLIYFQGTGAADDSGLPNDRFFAVRPEGSVSTLKIQRTERGDSAVYLCASSLSSSGRTNEQFFGPGTRLTVL.

The genes are TRBV11-2 and TRBJ1-4, with D unclear. With 5 bases removed from V and 7 bases from J, the gap between germline ends came to 17 bases. This CDR3 spans 15 amino acids. From germline, CDR1 is SGHAT and CDR2 FQNNGV. CDR3 amino acids: CASSVDPAGGEKLFF. In DNA, the CDR3 is TGTGCCAGCAGCGTGGACCCCGCCGGCGGTGAAAAACTGTTTTTT.

The chain couples TRBV19 to TRBJ1-2; unclear D gene. Germline lookup yields CDR1 LNHDA and CDR2 SQIVND (reference sequence). The CDR3 is made up of 13 amino acids. The V and J ends lost 3 bases and 9 bases respectively, with 14 bases between them. CDR3 loop: CASSIGEGSRYTF. The DNA of the CDR3 is TGTGCCAGTAGTATCGGCGAGGGTTCTCGCTACACCTTC. Complete variable domain (other parts from reference TRBV19 and TRBJ1-2): DGGITQSPKYLFRKEGQNVTLSCEQNLNHDAMYWYRQDPGQGLRLIYYSQIVNDFQKGDIAEGYSVSREKKESFPLTVTSAQKNPTAFYLCASSIGEGSRYTFGSGTRLTVV.

The rearrangement uses TRBV30 and TRBJ1-2; TRBD1 is a possible D gene (6 bases). The germline gives CDR1 GTSNPN, CDR2 SVGIG (reference sequence). Trimming took 5 bases from V and 8 from J, leaving 24 bases between them. The CDR3 is 15 amino acids. CDR3 residues: CAWGPHTGRVEGYTF. CDR3 nucleotide sequence: TGTGCCTGGGGACCCCACACAGGGCGGGTAGAAGGCTACACCTTC.

This clone appeared a single time. The V gene is TRBV7-8, the J gene TRBJ2-2, with D perhaps matching TRBD1 or TRBD2 (6 bases each). The CDR3 is made up of 16 amino acids. The ends were cut back, 1 base at V and 2 bases at J, with 11 bases in the middle. CDR1 SGHVS and CDR2 FQNEAQ come from the germline V gene. The CDR3 DNA reads as TGTGCCAGCAGCTTAGGGGGGGCCTTAAACACCGGGGAGCTGTTTTTT. This encodes CASSLGGALNTGELFF.

This clone occurred once. The chain uses TRBV2 and TRBJ2-3; TRBD1 might be the D (6 bases). The germline V and J ends were trimmed by 5 bases and 2 bases, with 14 bases remaining between them. This CDR3 has 15 residues. Germline CDR1 and CDR2: SNHLY and FYNNEI. The CDR3 nucleotides are TGTGCCAGCAGTCCCCTGGACAGCTACACAGATACGCAGTATTTT. Its translation: CASSPLDSYTDTQYF.

This clone was seen a handful of times. An end of the junction does not agree with germline; a read error may underlie this. This chain joins TRBV6-6 and TRBJ1-1; 8 positions agree with TRBD1. Per germline, CDR1 MNHNY and CDR2 SVGAGI (reference sequence). The CDR3 has 15 amino acids. CDR3 sequence: CASRVPGQANAEAFF. CDR3 DNA sequence: TGTGCCAGCCGAGTACCGGGACAGGCGAACGCTGAAGCTTTCTTT.

The rearrangement joins TRBV19 to TRBJ2-7, with 8 bases lining up with TRBD1. The V and J ends lost 5 bases and 2 bases, in that order; junction bases with no gene match: 5. The CDR3 extends over 14 amino acids. Germline V lookup: CDR1 LNHDA, CDR2 SQIVND (reference sequence). This CDR3 is CASSRAGGTYEQYF. CDR3 in DNA: TGTGCCAGTAGTCGGGCAGGGGGCACCTACGAGCAGTACTTC.

This chain's CDR3 is CASSTRAGQGAHEQYF. The CDR3 DNA follows: TGTGCCAGTAGTACCCGTGCGGGACAGGGGGCCCACGAGCAGTACTTC. This chain links TRBV19 with TRBJ2-7; 12 bases are a match to TRBD1. V was pared by 4 bases and J by 5 bases, with 9 bases of the junction left unmatched. Germline V gene lookup returns CDR1 LNHDA and CDR2 SQIVND (reference sequence). The CDR3 runs to 16 residues.

V usage is TRBV5-1 and J usage is TRBJ2-3, with 8 bases aligning to TRBD1. V dropped 0 bases and J dropped 2; count of bases not matched to a gene: 8. Germline loops: CDR1 SGHRS, CDR2 YFSETQ. This CDR3 is 17 amino acids long. The DNA of the CDR3 is TGCGCCAGCAGCTTGGCCGAGAGACAGGGGTACACAGATACGCAGTATTTT. Its translation is CASSLAERQGYTDTQYF.